This TCR beta chain was recorded in a study of shared clonotypes between healthy human individuals. This CDR3 contains 13 residues. V shed 0 bases and J shed 0 bases, with 5 bases lying between them. Per germline, CDR1 GTSNPN and CDR2 SVGIG (reference sequence). Positive CCR7 selection of CD45RO-negative cells yielded the naive CD8 cells, and terminally differentiated effector memory CD45RA+ cells were excluded. Sequencing used immunoSEQ multiplex PCR; TCRdb keeps in-frame clones, though not all of them. The table shows 2 million to 2.5 million clones, with approximately 94% occurring only once. Sequencing used naive CD8+ T cells from PBMCs. The clonotype comes from a man between 18 and 29 years old in good health. Some clones in this sample may be carry-over from other donors' samples. This rearrangement joins TRBV30 to TRBJ2-5; D is perhaps TRBD1 (5 bases). The CDR3 protein is CAWSVDNQETQYF. The CDR3 coding sequence is TGTGCCTGGAGTGTGGACAACCAAGAGACCCAGTACTTC.